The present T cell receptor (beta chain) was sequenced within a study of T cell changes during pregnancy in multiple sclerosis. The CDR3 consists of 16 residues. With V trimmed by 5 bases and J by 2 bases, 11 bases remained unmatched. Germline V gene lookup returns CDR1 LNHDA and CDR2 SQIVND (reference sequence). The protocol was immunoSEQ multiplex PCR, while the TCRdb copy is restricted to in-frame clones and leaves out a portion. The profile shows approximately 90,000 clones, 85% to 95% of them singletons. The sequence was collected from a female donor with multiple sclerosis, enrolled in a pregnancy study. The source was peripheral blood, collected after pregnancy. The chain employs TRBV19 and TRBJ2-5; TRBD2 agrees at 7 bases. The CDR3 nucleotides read TGTGCCAGTAGTTTACTCGGGGGGAATGATCAAGAGACCCAGTACTTC. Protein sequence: CASSLLGGNDQETQYF.